This TCR beta chain was obtained from a study of T cell responses to AZD1222 COVID-19 vaccine. Findings and caveats of the study: Donor demographics were predominantly white British with a female majority; clonal diversity may be underestimated. Distributed over spike, vaccine-associated CD4 TCRs predominated at 160-218 and 743-854. Two doses of AZD1222 preceded a rise in Spike-specific TCR breadth and depth.

Details on this clone: As yet, its antigen is unknown.

Measured with immunoSEQ multiplex PCR; TCRdb has only the in-frame clones, and not every one. The sample shows tens of thousands of clones, 92% of them seen only once. The sequence derives from an adult who received the AZD1222 COVID-19 vaccine. The source was peripheral blood, collected 28 days after the second AZD1222 dose.

The CDR3 sequence: CASSLAYEQYF. CDR3 nucleotide sequence: TGTGCCAGCAGCTTGGCCTACGAGCAGTACTTC. V usage is TRBV5-4 and J usage is TRBJ2-7, with unresolved D. The CDR3 runs to 11 residues. The V gene's germline CDR1 is SGHNT and CDR2 YYREEE (reference sequence). The V gene lost 0 bases and the J gene lost 2 bases, with 0 bases spanning the gap.